Sequencing of this T cell receptor beta chain was carried out in a study of CD8+CD57+ T cells in acquired aplastic anemia listed by TCRdb under 2018. About the investigation overall: DNA extracted from sorted CD4+ and CD8+ cells had a mean of approximately 3 ug, with a range of roughly 0.2 to 30 ug. A CD8+CD57+ expansion meant a frequency higher than the mean frequency seen in healthy subjects. Beyond this particular receptor, the publication reports: CD8+ Simpson's diversity did not differ significantly between patients and healthy controls (P=0.060). Although roughly 30 CD8+ CDR3 sequences were shared by patients and controls, these sequences appeared highly expressed in patients and within the immunodominant clones of patients.

This clonotype showed up many times. The specificity of this receptor is unknown. Base qualities are missing; no much larger clone stands one base away. TCR beta VDJ combination and CDR3 sequence profiling used genomic DNA as the template. An Illumina HiSeq 2000 was used for TCR repertoire sequencing. The authors processed their data as follows. TRBV/TRBJ rearrangement plots, CDR3 size and DJ length profiles, and Simpson's diversity index were used to assess repertoires. The immunodominant clone was defined as the most abundant DNA sequence in deep sequencing data. CDR3 amino acid sequences were screened for sharing across subjects and were compared with published repertoires and the VDJdb database. The public sequencing data were trimmed at Q25 with fastp and processed into clonotypes with MiXCR by TCRdb, which kept only in-frame beta chains. All rows with the same CDR3 protein become a single entry with the most common DNA and genes. It is TCRdb's table, rather than the study itself, that gives the V and J calls and clone size. This sample lists 200,000 or so distinct CDR3 sequences; 40% to 50% were detected once. The ten largest clones capture over 7.5% of the sample.

From cysteine to phenylalanine, the CDR3 is 14 amino acids long. Of all the DNA, just the CDR3 is kept, 42 bases in frame from base 1. Based on the germline V gene, the CDR1 and CDR2 sequences are MRHNA and SNTAGT. The trim is 4 bases for V and 4 bases for J, with a gap of 11 bases between the germline ends. Expansion of CD8+CD57+ cells had been shown by flow cytometry in the patients chosen for sequencing. Every patient had a diagnosis of severe acquired aplastic anemia based on International Study of Aplastic Anemia and Agranulocytosis and Camitta criteria. No therapy had been received by the patients at the time of blood sampling. The study deep-sequenced TCR repertoires of sorted CD4+ and CD8+ blood T cells from severe aplastic anemia patients and healthy subjects. Patients were enrolled in the USA under clinicaltrials.gov protocols 00001620, 01623167, 00001397, 00071045, 00081523 and 00961064. Ficoll-Paque density gradient centrifugation was used to isolate peripheral blood mononuclear cells. Before DNA extraction, CD4+ and CD8+ T cells were sorted with FACS or magnetic beads.

The source material was sorted CD4+, CD8+, or CD8+CD57+ T cells (not recorded which) from PBMCs. This TCR was sampled from a human donor with aplastic anemia. The sequence is built from TRBV6-4 and TRBJ2-1, with the D gene not confidently named. The encoded CDR3 is CASSVRTRYNEQFF. The DNA sequence is as follows: TGTGCCAGCAGTGTAAGGACCCGGTACAATGAGCAGTTCTTC.